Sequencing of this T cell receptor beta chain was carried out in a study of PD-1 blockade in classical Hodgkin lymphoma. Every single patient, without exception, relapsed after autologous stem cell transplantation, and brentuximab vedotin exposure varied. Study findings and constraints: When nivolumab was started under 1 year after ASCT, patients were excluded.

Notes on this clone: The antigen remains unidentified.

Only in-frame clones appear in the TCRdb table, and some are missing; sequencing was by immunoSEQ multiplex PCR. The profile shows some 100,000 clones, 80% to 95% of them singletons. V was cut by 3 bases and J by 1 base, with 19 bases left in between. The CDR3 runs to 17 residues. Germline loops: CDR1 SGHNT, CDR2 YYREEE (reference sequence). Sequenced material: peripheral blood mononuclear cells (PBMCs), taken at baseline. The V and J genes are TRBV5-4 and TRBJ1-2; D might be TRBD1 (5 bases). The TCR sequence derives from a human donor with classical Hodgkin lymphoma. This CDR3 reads CASSSPLRGRINYGYTF. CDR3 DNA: TGTGCCAGCAGCTCCCCTCTGAGGGGACGGATTAACTATGGCTACACCTTC.